This passage covers 30 T cell receptor beta chains from one sample sequenced in a study of T cell responses to AZD1222 COVID-19 vaccine. Only in-frame clones appear in the TCRdb table, and some are missing; sequencing was by immunoSEQ multiplex PCR. The data show roughly 150,000 clones, with 90% seen just once and around 6.3% held by the top ten. The sample consisted of peripheral blood, taken 28 days after the second AZD1222 dose. The receptors come from an adult who received the AZD1222 COVID-19 vaccine.

A note on this clone: Germline and junction disagree at one end, which may indicate a read error. CDR3 bases: TGTGCCAGCAGCCTAGCGGGTTTAAGCACAGATACGCAGTATTTT. Protein: CASSLAGLSTDTQYF. The chain has TRBV7-2 and TRBJ2-3, with 8 bases aligning to TRBD2. Germline CDR1 reads SGHTA; CDR2 reads FQGNSA. This CDR3 has 15 residues. The entire variable domain, with the rest obtained from reference TRBV7-2 and TRBJ2-3, is as follows: GAGVSQSPSNKVTEKGKDVELRCDPISGHTALYWYRQSLGQGLEFLIYFQGNSAPDKSGLPSDRFSAERTGGSVSTLTIQRTQQEDSAVYLCASSLAGLSTDTQYFGPGTRLTVL.

The chain employs TRBV4-1 and TRBJ2-5, with 10 positions matching TRBD1. The junction had 5 bases not matched to a gene; V was cut back by 1 base and J by 3 bases. CDR1 and CDR2 from the germline V gene are MGHRA and YSYEKL. The CDR3 has 16 residues. Written as DNA, the CDR3 is TGCGCCAGCAGCCAAGTACCGGGACAGGGGAAAGAGACCCAGTACTTC. This encodes CASSQVPGQGKETQYF.

The J gene is TRBJ1-2, the V gene TRBV5-1, with D possibly TRBD1 on 5 matching bases. Between the trimmed V and J ends, which lost 3 bases and 3 bases, there was a span of 24 bases. Germline V lookup: CDR1 SGHRS, CDR2 YFSETQ. The CDR3 covers 18 residues. CDR3 loop: CASSSTGPRSGVDYGYTF. Here the CDR3 DNA reads TGCGCCAGCAGCTCTACCGGGCCACGGTCGGGGGTGGACTATGGCTACACCTTC.

CDR3 sequence reads: CAWKAGVSLNEKLFF. CDR3 coding DNA: TGTGCCTGGAAGGCTGGAGTCAGTCTAAATGAAAAACTGTTTTTT. The chain recombines TRBV30 with TRBJ1-4; D is uncertain. V was trimmed by 4 bases and J by 5 bases, leaving 17 bases between them. The length of the CDR3 is 15 residues. CDR1 and CDR2 from the germline V gene are GTSNPN and SVGIG (reference sequence).

The rearrangement joins TRBV12-3 or TRBV12-4 to TRBJ2-7; D is possibly TRBD1 (5 bases). The CDR3 runs to 12 residues. V gave up 6 bases and J gave up 3 bases, with 9 bases separating them. This CDR3 is CASSLDSYEQYF. CDR3 sequence (DNA): TGTGCCAGCAGCCTCGACAGCTACGAGCAGTACTTC.

The rearrangement joins TRBV7-9 to TRBJ2-2; 15 positions agree with TRBD2. CDR1 and CDR2 (germline): SEHNR, FQNEAQ (reference sequence). V lost 2 bases and J lost 4; bases outside the gene matches: 5. This CDR3 comprises 18 residues. Written as DNA, the CDR3 is TGTGCCAGCAGCTTAATGGGACTAGCGGGGGGCGGCACCGGGGAGCTGTTTTTT. It codes for CASSLMGLAGGGTGELFF.

The CDR3: CSASPRQGFTDTQYF. In DNA, the CDR3 is TGCAGTGCTAGTCCTAGACAGGGGTTCACAGATACGCAGTATTTT. The chain joins TRBV20-1 to TRBJ2-3; 8 nucleotides line up with TRBD1. This CDR3 has 15 residues. V lost 3 bases to trimming and J lost 2 bases; unmatched junction nucleotides: 7. Germline assignment: CDR1 DFQATT and CDR2 SNEGSKA (reference sequence).

The chain joins TRBV10-3 to TRBJ2-7, with 7 bases matching TRBD1. Germline loops: CDR1 ENHRY, CDR2 SYGVKD. The trim removed 7 bases at V and 6 bases at J, leaving 3 bases unmatched. CDR3 length: 11 amino acids. In nucleotides, the CDR3 is TGTGCCATCATGACAGGGTTCGAGCAGTACTTC. Translating gives CAIMTGFEQYF.

The genes are TRBV19 and TRBJ1-2, with 7 bases that match TRBD1. CDR1 LNHDA and CDR2 SQIVND come from the germline V gene (reference sequence). The CDR3 has 18 residues. Unmatched junction bases numbered 15, after V lost 4 bases and J lost 1 base. CDR3 sequence: CASSTPRQGTRFNYGYTF. CDR3 DNA sequence: TGTGCCAGTAGTACCCCTCGACAGGGTACCAGATTTAACTATGGCTACACCTTC.

This rearrangement joins TRBV28 to TRBJ1-1; 9 positions agree with TRBD1. With V trimmed by 7 bases and J by 1 base, 7 bases remained unmatched. This CDR3 has 15 amino acids. The V gene's germline CDR1 is MDHEN and CDR2 SYDVKM. The chain's CDR3 is CASIRAGQGNTEAFF. CDR3 nucleotide sequence: TGTGCCAGCATAAGAGCGGGACAGGGGAACACTGAAGCTTTCTTT.

CDR3 nucleotide sequence: TGCGCCAGCAGCTTGGATTCCTTGGGCAGGGGGCTTAGAACTAATGAAAAACTGTTTTTT. This codes for CASSLDSLGRGLRTNEKLFF. The rearrangement links TRBV5-1 to TRBJ1-4; the match to TRBD1 covers 8 bases. Trimming at V came to 0 bases and at J to 1 base, leaving 14 bases not matched to a gene. The V gene's germline CDR1 is SGHRS and CDR2 YFSETQ. CDR3 length: 20 amino acids.

J is TRBJ1-2 and V is TRBV24-1, with D unresolved. Per germline, CDR1 KGHDR and CDR2 SFDVKD. CDR3 length: 13 residues. The V end lost 6 bases, the J end lost 2 bases, and 9 bases lay between the germline ends. CDR3 residues: CATSNTENYGYTF. CDR3 nucleotide sequence: TGTGCCACCAGTAATACAGAGAACTATGGCTACACCTTC.

Points on this clone: The sample holds other DNA sequences that translate to the same CDR3. The J gene is TRBJ1-5, the V gene TRBV19, with 7 bases identical to TRBD1. V gave up 2 bases and J gave up 5 bases; unmatched junction bases: 0. CDR1 is LNHDA, CDR2 SQIVND, per germline (reference sequence). CDR3 length equals 13 residues. CDR3 protein: CASSITGDQPQHF. In nucleotides, the CDR3 is TGTGCCAGTAGTATAACAGGGGATCAGCCCCAGCATTTT.

The V gene is TRBV28, the J gene TRBJ1-3; D perhaps matches TRBD1 (5 bases). Deletions cut 6 bases from V and 4 bases from J, with 16 bases between. CDR3 length: 15 amino acids. Looked up from germline, CDR1 is MDHEN and CDR2 is SYDVKM. DNA of the CDR3: TGTGCCAGCAGCCTTACTCGGGGGTTGGGAAACACCATATATTTT. This codes for CASSLTRGLGNTIYF.

V usage is TRBV21-1 and J usage is TRBJ2-4; the table's D call, TRBD2, has no DNA check behind it. TRBV21-1 is flagged as a pseudogene. This CDR3 is 16 amino acids long. DNA of the CDR3: TGTGCCAGCAGCAGGTGCGGGAGCGATTTAGAAAACATTCAGTACTTC. The encoded protein is CASSRCGSDLENIQYF.

The chain combines TRBV28 with TRBJ2-7; D tentatively reads TRBD1 or TRBD2 (5 bases each). The germline gives CDR1 MDHEN, CDR2 SYDVKM. The CDR3 has 16 amino acids. Trimming took 6 bases from V and 6 from J, leaving 24 bases between them. Here the CDR3 DNA reads TGTGCCAGCAGCCTATCCGGGACGGTGTATCGCTCCGAGCAGTACTTC. Translating gives CASSLSGTVYRSEQYF.

This chain connects TRBV28 to TRBJ2-3; D uncertain. Trimming took off 5 bases at V and 6 bases at J, with 6 bases between the two ends. Per germline, CDR1 MDHEN and CDR2 SYDVKM. This CDR3 spans 11 amino acids. The CDR3 DNA reads TGTGCCAGCAGTGTAATCGATACGCAGTATTTT. Its protein product is CASSVIDTQYF.

This chain connects TRBV4-2 to TRBJ1-2; 10 positions agree with TRBD1. CDR3 length: 17 amino acids. The V gene end was trimmed by 0 bases and the J gene end by 2 bases; junction bases not matched to a gene: 6. Germline V gives CDR1 LGHNA, CDR2 YNFKEQ. In DNA form, the CDR3 reads TGTGCCAGCAGCCAAGATCAGGCGGACAGGGGGAACTATGGCTACACCTTC. It yields the protein CASSQDQADRGNYGYTF.

The V and J genes are TRBV10-3 and TRBJ2-6; no reliable D call. Germline V gives CDR1 ENHRY, CDR2 SYGVKD. The CDR3 covers 16 residues. V was clipped by 5 bases and J by 0 bases, with 11 bases between them. The CDR3 DNA reads as TGTGCCATCAGTCCTGGCGGCTCCTCTGGGGCCAACGTCCTGACTTTC. This encodes CAISPGGSSGANVLTF.

J is TRBJ1-2 and V is TRBV6-5, with TRBD1 as a possible D gene (5 bases). V lost 6 bases, J lost 4 bases, and 18 bases lay in between. This CDR3 region has 15 residues. Germline CDR1 is MNHEY and CDR2 is SVGAGI. The CDR3 DNA follows: TGTGCCAGCAGGTTATACTCCTGGGGGGGCTATGGCTACACCTTC. This sequence encodes CASRLYSWGGYGYTF.

The chain's CDR3 is CASSSLRQNEKLFF. CDR3 nucleotide sequence: TGTGCCAGCAGCTCTCTGAGGCAGAATGAAAAACTGTTTTTT. The chain joins TRBV3-1 (or the pseudogene TRBV3-2) to TRBJ1-4; D is unresolved. Trimming cost V 5 bases and J 5 bases, with 12 bases left between them. CDR3 length equals 14 residues. CDR1 and CDR2 (germline): LGHDT, YNNKEL (reference sequence).

J is TRBJ2-3 and V is TRBV27; no firm D call. The ends were cut back, 2 bases at V and 5 bases at J, with 11 bases in the middle. The CDR3 is 14 amino acids. Per the germline V gene, CDR1 is MNHEY and CDR2 is SMNVEV (reference sequence). CDR3 sequence reads: CASSLAGLQDTQYF. The CDR3 DNA follows: TGTGCCAGCAGTTTAGCAGGTCTCCAAGATACGCAGTATTTT.

V and J are TRBV30 and TRBJ1-6, with 10 bases that match TRBD1. Per germline, CDR1 GTSNPN and CDR2 SVGIG (reference sequence). Trimming removed 5 bases from V and 8 bases from J; junction bases left unmatched: 0. This CDR3 has 12 amino acids. CDR3 protein: CAWGQGDSPLHF. DNA of the CDR3: TGTGCCTGGGGACAGGGGGATTCACCCCTCCACTTT.

The rearrangement uses TRBV5-1 and TRBJ2-5, with a tentative D call TRBD2 (6 bases). From germline, CDR1 is SGHRS and CDR2 YFSETQ. The ends were cut back, 4 bases at V and 7 bases at J, with 17 bases in the middle. The CDR3 length is 14 residues. The CDR3 region has the DNA TGCGCCAGCAGCAAAGGGACTGGGGGAGGGACCCAGTACTTC. It yields the protein CASSKGTGGGTQYF.

This chain connects TRBV15 to TRBJ2-2; D gene uncertain. The CDR3 spans 13 residues. Trimming took off 5 bases at V and 2 bases at J, with 6 bases between the two ends. CDR1 and CDR2 (germline): LNHNV, YYDKDF (reference sequence). CDR3 in DNA: TGTGCCACCAGCTCGTCTAACACCGGGGAGCTGTTTTTT. It is translated as CATSSSNTGELFF. Full variable domain (remainder filled in from reference TRBV15 and TRBJ2-2): DAMVIQNPRYQVTQFGKPVTLSCSQTLNHNVMYWYQQKSSQAPKLLFHYYDKDFNNEADTPDNFQSRRPNTSFCFLDIRSPGLGDTAMYLCATSSSNTGELFFGEGSRLTVL.

Worth noting for this clone: Other DNA sequences of this sample code for an identical CDR3. The chain is built from TRBV12-3 or TRBV12-4 and TRBJ2-3; D is unresolved. Trimming took off 0 bases at V and 5 bases at J, with 0 bases between the two ends. This CDR3 region has 11 residues. The CDR3 bases are TGTGCCAGCAGTTTAGCAGATACGCAGTATTTT. This gives the protein CASSLADTQYF.

The chain employs TRBV10-1 and TRBJ2-1; a weak D match, TRBD1 (6 bases). The CDR3 covers 13 residues. Trimming pared 6 bases from V and 7 bases from J, leaving 13 bases between. Per germline, CDR1 WNHNN and CDR2 SYGVQD (reference sequence). For the CDR3, the DNA is TGCGCCAGCAGCGATCGGACAGTTAATGAGCAGTTCTTC. Protein product: CASSDRTVNEQFF.

CDR3: CASSSRSYNEQFF. The CDR3 region has the DNA TGTGCCAGCAGTTCGCGCTCCTACAATGAGCAGTTCTTC. The chain has TRBV12-3 or TRBV12-4 and TRBJ2-1; D uncertain. The V gene lost 4 bases and the J gene lost 0 bases, with 4 bases spanning the gap. The CDR3 contains 13 residues.

The chain joins TRBV7-9 to TRBJ2-3, with TRBD2 as a possible D gene (5 bases). The germline gives CDR1 SEHNR, CDR2 FQNEAQ (reference sequence). This CDR3 is 15 amino acids long. Trimming removed 5 bases from V and 2 bases from J, with 14 bases in between. CDR3 sequence (DNA): TGTGCCAGCAGCCCAGAGGGCAGTACCACAGATACGCAGTATTTT. It yields the protein CASSPEGSTTDTQYF.

The rearrangement joins TRBV6-2 or TRBV6-3 to TRBJ2-7; 10 bases map to TRBD1. The CDR3 is 16 amino acids. In germline, CDR1 is MNHEY, CDR2 SVGEGT. The junction had 9 bases not matched to a gene; V was cut back by 2 bases and J by 5 bases. As DNA, the CDR3 is TGTGCCAGCAGTTACCCTGACAGGGGGCGTCTACACGAGCAGTACTTC. As protein: CASSYPDRGRLHEQYF.